Listed below are T cell receptor beta chains from one sample, sequenced in a study of blood T cell repertoires in COVID-19. The assay was immunoSEQ multiplex PCR, and TCRdb's table has in-frame clones only and misses some. This table has 90,000 or so clones, roughly 89% appearing once. The sample comprised peripheral blood. Receptor source: a woman between 70 and 85 years old with acute or convalescent COVID-19. Each CDR3 is given with its conserved first and last residue. D genes are given only for firm matches. For some rows the clone size is stated as once, few or many, or as a class when expanded; others skip it.

J: TRBJ1-5; D: .; size: .; V: TRBV19; DNA: TGTGCCAGTAGCGGGAGAGGAAAGCCCCAGCATTTT; CDR3: CASSGRGKPQHF
J: TRBJ1-3; D: .; size: .; V: TRBV7-8; DNA: TGTGCCAGCAGCCCGGGCGGGGAAAGATGGCACTCTGGAAACACCATATATTTT; CDR3: CASSPGGERWHSGNTIYF
J: TRBJ2-1; D: TRBD1; size: once; V: TRBV5-1; DNA: TGCGCCAGCAGCCCGGATGGGGACAGGGGGTACAATGAGCAGTTCTTC; CDR3: CASSPDGDRGYNEQFF
J: TRBJ2-7; D: .; size: .; V: TRBV5-8; DNA: TGTGCCAGCAGCTTGCCCCTTTCCTACGAGCAGTACTTC; CDR3: CASSLPLSYEQYF
J: TRBJ1-2; D: TRBD1; size: .; V: TRBV5-4; DNA: TGTGCCAGCAGCTCCCCTAACAGGGGTGTTGAAGGCTACACCTTC; CDR3: CASSSPNRGVEGYTF
J: TRBJ2-7; D: .; size: .; V: TRBV11-3; DNA: TGTGCCAGCAGCGCAGGACTGGGCTACGAGCAGTACTTC; CDR3: CASSAGLGYEQYF
J: TRBJ1-5; D: .; size: .; V: TRBV19; DNA: TGTGCCAGTAGTATAGGTCGGGGGAATCAGCCCCAGCATTTT; CDR3: CASSIGRGNQPQHF
J: TRBJ1-5; D: TRBD1; size: .; V: TRBV6-5; DNA: TGTGCCAGCAGGAACAGGGGGCGCGAGCATCAGCCCCAGCATTTT; CDR3: CASRNRGREHQPQHF
J: TRBJ1-3; D: .; size: .; V: TRBV7-8; DNA: TGTGCCAGCAGCTTAGCAGGGGGTGGAAACACCATATATTTT; CDR3: CASSLAGGGNTIYF
J: TRBJ2-7; D: TRBD1; size: .; V: TRBV27; DNA: TGTGCCAGCAGTTTTCGAGGGGGCCTGACCTACGAGCAGTACTTC; CDR3: CASSFRGGLTYEQYF
J: TRBJ1-2; D: .; size: .; V: TRBV7-8; DNA: TGTGCCAGCAGCTTAGCGCCGGGGGGCGGTGGCTACACCTTC; CDR3: CASSLAPGGGGYTF
J: TRBJ2-5; D: TRBD2; size: once; V: TRBV3-1/TRBV3-2; DNA: TGTGCCAGCAGCCAGCGGGGGGGCTTACAAGAGACCCAGTACTTC; CDR3: CASSQRGGLQETQYF
J: TRBJ2-1; D: TRBD1; size: .; V: TRBV6-6; DNA: TGTGCCAGCAACCGAAGTCCGGGACAGGGTGGTAATGAGCAGTTCTTC; CDR3: CASNRSPGQGGNEQFF
J: TRBJ1-2; D: TRBD1; size: .; V: TRBV6-1; DNA: TGTGCCAGCAGTGTTCAGGTCCTCGGACAGGGCCATGGCTACACCTTC; CDR3: CASSVQVLGQGHGYTF
J: TRBJ2-5; D: .; size: .; V: TRBV18; DNA: TGTGCCAGCTCACCGACTGCCCCGGGGGAGACCCAGTACTTC; CDR3: CASSPTAPGETQYF
J: TRBJ2-3; D: .; size: .; V: TRBV11-2; DNA: TGTGCCAGCAGCTTAGGTTCTAGGCTGGTAACAGATACGCAGTATTTT; CDR3: CASSLGSRLVTDTQYF
J: TRBJ2-3; D: .; size: .; V: TRBV6-5; DNA: TGTGCCAGCAGCGGACAAGGCACAGATACGCAGTATTTT; CDR3: CASSGQGTDTQYF
J: TRBJ1-5; D: .; size: .; V: TRBV12-2; DNA: TGTGCAAGTCGCTTAGCGAAAGACAGGGGAAAGGACAATCAGCCCCAGCATTTT; CDR3: CASRLAKDRGKDNQPQHF
J: TRBJ1-4; D: .; size: .; V: TRBV4-1; DNA: TGCGCCAGCCGCGGGACCGAGTTTCAGGAAAAACTGTTTTTT; CDR3: CASRGTEFQEKLFF
J: TRBJ2-5; D: TRBD1; size: .; V: TRBV3-1/TRBV3-2; DNA: TGTGCCAGCAGGCGACAGGGCGAAGAGACCCAGTACTTC; CDR3: CASRRQGEETQYF
J: TRBJ1-1; D: TRBD1; size: .; V: TRBV3-1/TRBV3-2; DNA: TGTGCCAGCACCCCCGGGACAGGGGTTGGTGAAGCTTTCTTT; CDR3: CASTPGTGVGEAFF
J: TRBJ1-2; D: TRBD1; size: .; V: TRBV28; DNA: TGTGCCAGCAGGGCGACAGGGGACCCCAACTATGGCTACACCTTC; CDR3: CASRATGDPNYGYTF
J: TRBJ2-2; D: .; size: .; V: TRBV5-1; DNA: TGCGCCAGCAGCGTAACCACTACGAACACCGGGGAGCTGTTTTTT; CDR3: CASSVTTTNTGELFF
J: TRBJ1-6; D: .; size: .; V: TRBV4-2; DNA: TGTGCCAGCAGCCAAGAAGCGACAGCCACTAATTCACCCCTCCACTTT; CDR3: CASSQEATATNSPLHF
J: TRBJ2-5; D: .; size: .; V: TRBV5-1; DNA: TGCGCCAGCAGCTTGGTCCAGGAGGGAGAGACCCAGTACTTC; CDR3: CASSLVQEGETQYF
J: TRBJ2-7; D: TRBD1; size: .; V: TRBV2; DNA: TGTGCCAGAGGACAGGTCTCCTACGAGCAGTACTTC; CDR3: CARGQVSYEQYF
J: TRBJ1-2; D: .; size: .; V: TRBV9; DNA: TGTGCCAGCAGCCCCCGTTGGGCCCGTGGCTACACCTTC; CDR3: CASSPRWARGYTF
J: TRBJ2-2; D: TRBD1; size: .; V: TRBV14; DNA: TGTGCCAGCAGCCCCACGACAGGGGGCATCACCGGGGAGCTGTTTTTT; CDR3: CASSPTTGGITGELFF
J: TRBJ2-2; D: .; size: .; V: TRBV4-1; DNA: TGCGCCAGCAGCCAAGACCGTGGCGGCTACACGAACACCGGGGAGCTGTTTTTT; CDR3: CASSQDRGGYTNTGELFF
J: TRBJ1-4; D: TRBD1; size: .; V: TRBV19; DNA: TGTGCCAGTACCAGGGGGCCCTACATCGCAACTAATGAAAAACTGTTTTTT; CDR3: CASTRGPYIATNEKLFF
J: TRBJ1-2; D: TRBD1; size: .; V: TRBV11-2; DNA: TGTGCCAGCAGCCTGGACAGGGGGGACTATGGCTACACCTTC; CDR3: CASSLDRGDYGYTF
J: TRBJ1-6; D: .; size: .; V: TRBV12-3/TRBV12-4; DNA: TGTGCCGTGCGGCGGGAGAATTCACCCCTCCACTTT; CDR3: CAVRRENSPLHF
J: TRBJ1-4; D: .; size: .; V: TRBV28; DNA: TGTGCCAGCGGGCAGAATAATGAAAAACTGTTTTTT; CDR3: CASGQNNEKLFF
J: TRBJ1-2; D: .; size: once; V: TRBV12-3/TRBV12-4; DNA: TGTGCCAGCAGTGAACAGAACCGCTATGGCTACACCTTC; CDR3: CASSEQNRYGYTF
J: TRBJ2-1; D: TRBD2; size: .; V: TRBV24-1; DNA: TGTGCCACCAGTGATACCACTAGCGGGGGGTTCAATGAGCAGTTCTTC; CDR3: CATSDTTSGGFNEQFF
J: TRBJ1-1; D: TRBD1; size: .; V: TRBV6-5; DNA: TGTGCCAGCAGAACGGGACAGGGGGTAGCTTTCTTT; CDR3: CASRTGQGVAFF
J: TRBJ2-7; D: .; size: .; V: TRBV21-1; DNA: TGTGCCAGCAGGGGGGCGCGGGCCTCCTACGAGCAGTACTTC; CDR3: CASRGARASYEQYF
J: TRBJ2-1; D: TRBD2; size: .; V: TRBV4-1; DNA: TGCGCCAGCAGCCCGATAGCGGGAGATGGGTACAATGAGCAGTTCTTC; CDR3: CASSPIAGDGYNEQFF
J: TRBJ2-5; D: .; size: few; V: TRBV10-3; DNA: TGTGCCATCAGTGATAGTACGGGGGAGACCCAGTACTTC; CDR3: CAISDSTGETQYF
J: TRBJ2-1; D: .; size: .; V: TRBV18; DNA: TGTGCCAGCTCACCACCAGGACGGGGATACAATGAGCAGTTCTTC; CDR3: CASSPPGRGYNEQFF
J: TRBJ1-2; D: .; size: .; V: TRBV10-3; DNA: TGTGCCATCTACCCGGGACAAAGCTATGGCTACACCTTC; CDR3: CAIYPGQSYGYTF
J: TRBJ2-3; D: TRBD2; size: once; V: TRBV5-1; DNA: TGCGCCAGCAGCTGGGGACTAGCGGGAGTTACGGTTACGCAGTATTTT; CDR3: CASSWGLAGVTVTQYF
J: TRBJ2-5; D: TRBD2; size: .; V: TRBV3-1/TRBV3-2; DNA: TGTGCCAGCAGCCAGCATGGGACTAGCGGGAGCCAAGAGACCCAGTACTTC; CDR3: CASSQHGTSGSQETQYF
J: TRBJ1-5; D: TRBD1; size: .; V: TRBV7-2; DNA: TGTGCCAGCAGCTTATTACGAATGGGACAGACGGATCAGCCCCAGCATTTT; CDR3: CASSLLRMGQTDQPQHF
J: TRBJ1-1; D: .; size: .; V: TRBV6-5; DNA: TGTGCCAGCAGTTACTGGCAGGGGAACACTGAAGCTTTCTTT; CDR3: CASSYWQGNTEAFF
J: TRBJ2-5; D: .; size: once; V: TRBV15; DNA: TGTGCCACCAGCAATCGGGGAAAAGAGACCCAGTACTTC; CDR3: CATSNRGKETQYF
J: TRBJ1-1; D: .; size: .; V: TRBV2; DNA: TGTGCCAGCTGCTTATCGACAGGAAAAGCTTTCTTT; CDR3: CASCLSTGKAFF
J: TRBJ2-1; D: TRBD2; size: .; V: TRBV3-1/TRBV3-2; DNA: TGTGCCAGCAGCCAAGACTCGGCTAGCGGGAGATTAAATGAGCAGTTCTTC; CDR3: CASSQDSASGRLNEQFF
J: TRBJ2-5; D: .; size: few; V: TRBV3-1/TRBV3-2; DNA: TGTGCCAGCAGTGCGAAGGCGCTCGCGGGGACCCAGTACTTC; CDR3: CASSAKALAGTQYF
J: TRBJ2-1; D: .; size: .; V: TRBV11-2; DNA: TGTGCCAGCAGCGGCAATCCCGGGGGTTCAAATGCGGTTGAGCAGTTCTTC; CDR3: CASSGNPGGSNAVEQFF
J: TRBJ1-5; D: .; size: .; V: TRBV28; DNA: TGTGCCAGCAGGAGAGCAGGGTCACGAAATCAGCCCCAGCATTTT; CDR3: CASRRAGSRNQPQHF
J: TRBJ2-1; D: TRBD2; size: once; V: TRBV6-5; DNA: TGTGCCAGTGGACTAGCGGTCTACAATGAGCAGTTCTTC; CDR3: CASGLAVYNEQFF
J: TRBJ1-5; D: TRBD1; size: .; V: TRBV28; DNA: TGTGCCAGCAGTTTAATGGGCGGGACAGGGGGCTCGTACAATCAGCCCCAGCATTTT; CDR3: CASSLMGGTGGSYNQPQHF
J: TRBJ2-2; D: TRBD1; size: .; V: TRBV7-9; DNA: TGTGCCAGCAGCTTGACAGGGGATACCGGGGAGCTGTTTTTT; CDR3: CASSLTGDTGELFF
J: TRBJ1-4; D: TRBD1; size: .; V: TRBV27; DNA: TGTGCCAGCAGTATTCTCCGGACAGGGGGTGAAAAACTGTTTTTT; CDR3: CASSILRTGGEKLFF
J: TRBJ1-5; D: .; size: .; V: TRBV5-1; DNA: TGCGCCAGCAGCCGGGACGGGGGAGAGGAGCCCCAGCATTTT; CDR3: CASSRDGGEEPQHF
J: TRBJ1-5; D: .; size: .; V: TRBV6-2/TRBV6-3; DNA: TGTGCCAGCAGTTACGTTGGTGCCTATAGCAATCAGCCCCAGCATTTT; CDR3: CASSYVGAYSNQPQHF